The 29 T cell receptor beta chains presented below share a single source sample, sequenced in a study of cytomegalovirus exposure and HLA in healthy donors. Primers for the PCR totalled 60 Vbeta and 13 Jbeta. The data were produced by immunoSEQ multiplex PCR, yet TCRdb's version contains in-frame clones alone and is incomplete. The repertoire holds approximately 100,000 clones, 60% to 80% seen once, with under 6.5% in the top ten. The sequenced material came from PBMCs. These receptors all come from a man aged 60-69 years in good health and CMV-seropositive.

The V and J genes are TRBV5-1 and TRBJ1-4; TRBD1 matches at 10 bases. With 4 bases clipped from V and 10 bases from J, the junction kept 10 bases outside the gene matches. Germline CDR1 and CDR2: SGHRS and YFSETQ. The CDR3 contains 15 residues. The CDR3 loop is CASSVTGGDSRKLFF. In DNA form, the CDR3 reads TGCGCCAGCAGCGTGACAGGGGGCGATTCTAGAAAACTGTTTTTT.

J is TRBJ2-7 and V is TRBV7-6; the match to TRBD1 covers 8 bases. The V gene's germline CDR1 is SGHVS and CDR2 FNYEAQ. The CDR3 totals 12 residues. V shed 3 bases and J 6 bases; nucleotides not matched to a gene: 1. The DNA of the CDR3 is TGTGCCAGCAGCTTGACAGGGGTCGAGCAGTACTTC. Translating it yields CASSLTGVEQYF. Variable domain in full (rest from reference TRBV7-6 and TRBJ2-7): GAGVSQSPRYKVTKRGQDVALRCDPISGHVSLYWYRQALGQGPEFLTYFNYEAQQDKSGLPNDRFSAERPEGSISTLTIQRTEQRDSAMYRCASSLTGVEQYFGPGTRLTVT.

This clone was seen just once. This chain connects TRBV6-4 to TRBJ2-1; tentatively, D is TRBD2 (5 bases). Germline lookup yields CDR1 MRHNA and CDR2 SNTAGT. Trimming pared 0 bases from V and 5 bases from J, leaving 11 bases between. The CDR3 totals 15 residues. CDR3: CASSDSGGSHNEQFF. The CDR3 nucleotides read TGTGCCAGCAGTGACTCTGGCGGGTCACACAATGAGCAGTTCTTC.

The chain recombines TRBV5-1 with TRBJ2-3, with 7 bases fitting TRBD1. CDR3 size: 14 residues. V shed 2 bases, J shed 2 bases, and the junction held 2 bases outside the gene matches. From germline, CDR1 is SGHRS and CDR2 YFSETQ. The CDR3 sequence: CASSLGGYTDTQYF. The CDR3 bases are TGCGCCAGCAGCTTAGGGGGCTACACAGATACGCAGTATTTT.

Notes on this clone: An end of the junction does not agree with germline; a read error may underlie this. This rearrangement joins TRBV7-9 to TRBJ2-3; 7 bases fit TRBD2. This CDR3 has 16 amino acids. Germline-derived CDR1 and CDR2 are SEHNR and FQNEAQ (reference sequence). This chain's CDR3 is CSSSPKRGDSTDTQYF. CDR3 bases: TGTTCCAGCAGCCCGAAGCGGGGAGATAGCACAGATACGCAGTATTTT.

The CDR3 reads CASSLETGGQNEQYF. CDR3 nucleotides: TGTGCCAGCAGCTTAGAGACAGGGGGGCAGAACGAGCAGTACTTC. V gene TRBV7-6 combines with J gene TRBJ2-7; TRBD1 agrees at 9 bases. J gave up 5 bases and V 1 base, and 6 bases lay outside the gene matches. The CDR3 is made up of 15 amino acids. Germline V CDR1 and CDR2: SGHVS, FNYEAQ.

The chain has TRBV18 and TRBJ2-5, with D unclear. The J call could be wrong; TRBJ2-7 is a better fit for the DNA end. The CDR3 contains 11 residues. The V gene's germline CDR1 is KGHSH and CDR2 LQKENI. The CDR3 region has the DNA TGTGCCAGCTCGGGCGACTACGAGCAGTACTTC. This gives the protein CASSGDYEQYF.

CDR3 residues: CASSLQAVPPGQPQHF. CDR3 DNA sequence: TGTGCCAGCTCACTTCAGGCAGTCCCTCCCGGTCAGCCCCAGCATTTT. The chain couples TRBV18 to TRBJ1-5; no firm D call. Per the germline V gene, CDR1 is KGHSH and CDR2 is LQKENI. This CDR3 contains 16 residues. V lost 4 bases and J lost 6, with 19 bases in between.

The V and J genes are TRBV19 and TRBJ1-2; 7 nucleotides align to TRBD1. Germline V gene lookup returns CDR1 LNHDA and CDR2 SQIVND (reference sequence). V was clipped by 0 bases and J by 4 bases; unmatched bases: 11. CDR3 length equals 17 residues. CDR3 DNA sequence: TGTGCCAGTAGTATAGATCCGGGGACAGCGCTAGTCTATGGCTACACCTTC. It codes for CASSIDPGTALVYGYTF.

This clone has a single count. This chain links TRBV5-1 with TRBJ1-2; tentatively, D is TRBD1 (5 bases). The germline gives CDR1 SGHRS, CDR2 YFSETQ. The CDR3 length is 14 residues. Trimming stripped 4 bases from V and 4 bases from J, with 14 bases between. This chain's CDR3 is CASSSEAQGYGYTF. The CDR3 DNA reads TGCGCCAGCAGCAGCGAGGCTCAGGGCTATGGCTACACCTTC. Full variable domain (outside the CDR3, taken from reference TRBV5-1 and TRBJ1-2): KAGVTQTPRYLIKTRGQQVTLSCSPISGHRSVSWYQQTPGQGLQFLFEYFSETQRNKGNFPGRFSGRQFSNSRSEMNVSTLELGDSALYLCASSSEAQGYGYTFGSGTRLTVV.

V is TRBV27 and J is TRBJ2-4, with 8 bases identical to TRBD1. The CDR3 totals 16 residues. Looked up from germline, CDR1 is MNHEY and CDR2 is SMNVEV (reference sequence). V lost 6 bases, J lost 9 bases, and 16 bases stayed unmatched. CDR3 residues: CASSPLPGQEMAIQYF. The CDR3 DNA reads TGTGCCAGCAGCCCTTTGCCGGGACAGGAGATGGCCATTCAGTACTTC.

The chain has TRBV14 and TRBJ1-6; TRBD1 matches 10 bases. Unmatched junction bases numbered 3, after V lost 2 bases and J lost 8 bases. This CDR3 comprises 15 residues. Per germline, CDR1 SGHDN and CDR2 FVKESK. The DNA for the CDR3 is TGTGCCAGCAGCCAACGACAGGGGGCCTATTCACCCCTCCACTTT. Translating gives CASSQRQGAYSPLHF.

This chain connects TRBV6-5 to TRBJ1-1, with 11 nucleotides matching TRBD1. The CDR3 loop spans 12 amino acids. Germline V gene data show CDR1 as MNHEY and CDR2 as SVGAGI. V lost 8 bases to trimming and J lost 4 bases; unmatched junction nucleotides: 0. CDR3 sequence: CASGTGGTEAFF. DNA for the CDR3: TGTGCCAGCGGGACAGGGGGCACTGAAGCTTTCTTT.

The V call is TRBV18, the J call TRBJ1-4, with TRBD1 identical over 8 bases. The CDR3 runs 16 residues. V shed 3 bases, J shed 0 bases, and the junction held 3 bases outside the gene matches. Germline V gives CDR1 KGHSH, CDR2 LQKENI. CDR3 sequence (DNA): TGTGCCAGCTCACCTAGACAGGGGACAACTAATGAAAAACTGTTTTTT. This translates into CASSPRQGTTNEKLFF.

The CDR3 sequence: CASGAGWSGGSRELFF. CDR3 coding DNA: TGTGCCAGCGGCGCGGGTTGGAGCGGGGGGTCGAGGGAGCTGTTTTTT. The rearrangement links TRBV5-4 to TRBJ2-2; 9 bases align to TRBD2. From germline, CDR1 is SGHNT and CDR2 YYREEE (reference sequence). There are 16 residues in the CDR3. The J segment lost 9 bases and the V segment lost 7 bases, leaving 16 bases of the junction unmatched.

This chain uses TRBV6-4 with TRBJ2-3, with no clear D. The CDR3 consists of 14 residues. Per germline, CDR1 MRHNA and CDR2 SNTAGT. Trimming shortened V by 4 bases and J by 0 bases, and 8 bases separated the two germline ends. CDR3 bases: TGTGCCAGCAGTGTCGCGCATAGCACAGATACGCAGTATTTT. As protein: CASSVAHSTDTQYF.

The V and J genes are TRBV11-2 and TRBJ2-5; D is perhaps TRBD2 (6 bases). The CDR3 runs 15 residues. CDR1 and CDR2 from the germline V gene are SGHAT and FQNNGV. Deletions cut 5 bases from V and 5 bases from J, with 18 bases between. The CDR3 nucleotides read TGTGCCAGCAGCCCTACCCGGGACTGGGGGGAGACCCAGTACTTC. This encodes CASSPTRDWGETQYF.

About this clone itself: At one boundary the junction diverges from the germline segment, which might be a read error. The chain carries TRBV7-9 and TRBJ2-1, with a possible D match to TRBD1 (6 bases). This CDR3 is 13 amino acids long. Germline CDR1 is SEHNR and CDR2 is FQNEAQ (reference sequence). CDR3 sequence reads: CSSSLGGDNEQFF. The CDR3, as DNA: TGTTCCAGCAGCTTAGGGGGAGACAATGAGCAGTTCTTC.

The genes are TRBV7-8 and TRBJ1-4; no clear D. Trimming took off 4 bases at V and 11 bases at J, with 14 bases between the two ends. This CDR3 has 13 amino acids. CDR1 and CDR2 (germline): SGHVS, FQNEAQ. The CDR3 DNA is TGTGCCAGCAGCTCTGACGGGGTCCGGAAACTGTTTTTT. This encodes CASSSDGVRKLFF.

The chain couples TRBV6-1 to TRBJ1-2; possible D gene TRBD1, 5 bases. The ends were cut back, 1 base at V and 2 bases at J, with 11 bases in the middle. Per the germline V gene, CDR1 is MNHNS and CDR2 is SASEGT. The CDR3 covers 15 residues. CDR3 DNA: TGTGCCAGCAGTGAAGGGAAGGGGTGGAACTATGGCTACACCTTC. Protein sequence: CASSEGKGWNYGYTF.

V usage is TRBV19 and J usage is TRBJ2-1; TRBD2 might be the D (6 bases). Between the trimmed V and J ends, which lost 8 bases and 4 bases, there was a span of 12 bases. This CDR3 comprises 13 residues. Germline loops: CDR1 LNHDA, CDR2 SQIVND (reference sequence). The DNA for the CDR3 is TGTGCCAGTGGCCTACGGGGGTACAATGAGCAGTTCTTC. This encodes CASGLRGYNEQFF.

The CDR3 here is CASSIEAVNYGYTF. DNA of the CDR3: TGTGCCAGTAGTATAGAGGCCGTAAACTATGGCTACACCTTC. V is TRBV19 and J is TRBJ1-2, with D unresolved. Per germline, CDR1 LNHDA and CDR2 SQIVND (reference sequence). The V end lost 0 bases, the J end lost 2 bases, and 7 bases lay between the germline ends. The CDR3 covers 14 residues. The full variable domain, rest sourced from reference TRBV19 and TRBJ1-2, is DGGITQSPKYLFRKEGQNVTLSCEQNLNHDAMYWYRQDPGQGLRLIYYSQIVNDFQKGDIAEGYSVSREKKESFPLTVTSAQKNPTAFYLCASSIEAVNYGYTFGSGTRLTVV.

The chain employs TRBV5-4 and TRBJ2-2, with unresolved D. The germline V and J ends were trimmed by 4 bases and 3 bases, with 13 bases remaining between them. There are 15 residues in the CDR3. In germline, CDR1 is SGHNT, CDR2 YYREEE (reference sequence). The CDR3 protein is CASSPRSSYTGELFF. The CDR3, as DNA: TGTGCCAGCAGCCCGAGGTCCAGTTACACCGGGGAGCTGTTTTTT.

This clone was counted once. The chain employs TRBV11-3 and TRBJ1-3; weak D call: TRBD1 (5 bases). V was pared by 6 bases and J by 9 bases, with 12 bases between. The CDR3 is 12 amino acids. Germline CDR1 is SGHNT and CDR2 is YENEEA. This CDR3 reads CASSQGVGTIYF. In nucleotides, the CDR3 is TGTGCCAGCAGTCAAGGGGTCGGCACCATATATTTT.

DNA for the CDR3: TGTGCCAGTAGTTCTCCAGTTTCCTACGAGCAGTACTTC. It codes for CASSSPVSYEQYF. J is TRBJ2-7 and V is TRBV19, with D unclear. Trimming pared 5 bases from V and 1 base from J, leaving 9 bases between. Per germline, CDR1 LNHDA and CDR2 SQIVND (reference sequence). The CDR3 is 13 residues long.

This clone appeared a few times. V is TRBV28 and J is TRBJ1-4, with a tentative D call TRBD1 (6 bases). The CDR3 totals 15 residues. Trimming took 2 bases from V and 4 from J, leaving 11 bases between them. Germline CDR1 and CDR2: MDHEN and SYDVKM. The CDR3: CASSLGGQINEKLFF. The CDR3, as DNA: TGTGCCAGCAGTTTAGGTGGACAGATTAATGAAAAACTGTTTTTT. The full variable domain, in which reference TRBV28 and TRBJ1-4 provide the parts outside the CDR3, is DVKVTQSSRYLVKRTGEKVFLECVQDMDHENMFWYRQDPGLGLRLIYFSYDVKMKEKGDIPEGYSVSREKKERFSLILESASTNQTSMYLCASSLGGQINEKLFFGSGTQLSVL.

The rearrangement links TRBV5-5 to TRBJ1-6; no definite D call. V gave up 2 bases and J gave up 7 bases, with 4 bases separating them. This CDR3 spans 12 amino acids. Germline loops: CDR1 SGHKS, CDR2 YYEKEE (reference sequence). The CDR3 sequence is CASSFRNSPLHF. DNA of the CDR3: TGTGCCAGCAGCTTCAGGAATTCACCCCTCCACTTT.

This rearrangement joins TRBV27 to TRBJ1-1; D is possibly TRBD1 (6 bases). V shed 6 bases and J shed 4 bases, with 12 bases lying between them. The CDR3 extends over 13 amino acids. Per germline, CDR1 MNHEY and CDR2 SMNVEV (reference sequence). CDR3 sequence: CASSSRGGTEAFF. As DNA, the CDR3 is TGTGCCAGCAGCTCCAGAGGGGGCACTGAAGCTTTCTTT.

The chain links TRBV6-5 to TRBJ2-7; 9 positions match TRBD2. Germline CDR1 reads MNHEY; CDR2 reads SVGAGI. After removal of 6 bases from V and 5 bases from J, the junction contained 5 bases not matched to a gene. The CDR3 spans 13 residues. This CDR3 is CASRLAGPHEQYF. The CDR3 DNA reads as TGTGCCAGCAGACTAGCGGGTCCCCACGAGCAGTACTTC.